This T cell receptor (beta chain) was recorded in a study of blood T cell repertoires in COVID-19. Sequenced by immunoSEQ multiplex PCR; TCRdb stores in-frame clones only, minus some. The sample contains 90,000 or so clones, more than 70% of which appear only once. The CDR3 covers 15 residues. Germline V gene lookup returns CDR1 DFQATT and CDR2 SNEGSKA (reference sequence). V shed 3 bases and J 2 bases; nucleotides not matched to a gene: 6. The material sequenced was peripheral blood. The sequence derives from a woman aged 80 or over with acute or convalescent COVID-19. The chain carries TRBV20-1 and TRBJ2-1; TRBD2 aligns across 8 bases. DNA of the CDR3: TGCAGTGCTAGTTCCGCGGGGGGCACCTACAATGAGCAGTTCTTC. Protein product: CSASSAGGTYNEQFF.